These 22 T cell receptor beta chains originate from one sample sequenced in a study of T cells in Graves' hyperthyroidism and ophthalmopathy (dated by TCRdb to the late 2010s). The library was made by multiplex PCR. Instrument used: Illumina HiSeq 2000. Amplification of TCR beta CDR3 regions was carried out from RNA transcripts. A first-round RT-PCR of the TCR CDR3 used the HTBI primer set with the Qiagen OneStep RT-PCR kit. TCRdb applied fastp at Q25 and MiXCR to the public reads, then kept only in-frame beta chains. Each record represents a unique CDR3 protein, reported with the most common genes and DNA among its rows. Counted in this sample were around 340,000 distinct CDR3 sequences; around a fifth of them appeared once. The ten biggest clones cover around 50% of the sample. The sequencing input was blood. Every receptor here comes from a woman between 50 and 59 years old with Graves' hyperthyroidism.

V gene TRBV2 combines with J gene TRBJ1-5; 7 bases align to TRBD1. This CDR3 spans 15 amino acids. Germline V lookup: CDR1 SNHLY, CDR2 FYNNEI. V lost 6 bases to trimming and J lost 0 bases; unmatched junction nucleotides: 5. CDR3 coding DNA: TGTGCCAGCAGCGCGGGGACAGATAGCAATCAGCCCCAGCATTTT. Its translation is CASSAGTDSNQPQHF.

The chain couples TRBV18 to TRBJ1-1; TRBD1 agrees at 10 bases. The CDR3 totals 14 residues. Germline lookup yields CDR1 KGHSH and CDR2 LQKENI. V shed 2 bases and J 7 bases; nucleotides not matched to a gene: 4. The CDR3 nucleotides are TGTGCCAGCTCACCAGGGGGACAGGGGAATGAAGCTTTCTTT. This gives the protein CASSPGGQGNEAFF.

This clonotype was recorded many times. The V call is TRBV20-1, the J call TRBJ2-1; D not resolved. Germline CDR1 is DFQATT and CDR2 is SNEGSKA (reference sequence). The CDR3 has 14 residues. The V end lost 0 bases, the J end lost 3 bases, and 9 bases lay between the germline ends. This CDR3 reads CSARDNKRYNEQFF. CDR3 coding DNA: TGCAGTGCTAGAGATAATAAGCGCTACAATGAGCAGTTCTTC.

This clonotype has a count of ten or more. The chain's CDR3 is CSARDVLGGYSGNTIYF. The CDR3 DNA follows: TGCAGTGCTAGAGATGTTCTTGGGGGATACTCTGGAAACACCATATATTTT. J is TRBJ1-3 and V is TRBV20-1, with D perhaps matching TRBD1 (5 bases). CDR1 is DFQATT, CDR2 SNEGSKA, per germline (reference sequence). Trimming stripped 0 bases from V and 0 bases from J, with 15 bases between. The CDR3 has 17 amino acids.

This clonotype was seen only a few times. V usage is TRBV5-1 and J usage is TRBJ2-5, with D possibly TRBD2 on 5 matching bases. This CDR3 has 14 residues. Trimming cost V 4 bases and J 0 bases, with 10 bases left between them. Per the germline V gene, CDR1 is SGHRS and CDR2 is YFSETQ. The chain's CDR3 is CASSHGVYQETQYF. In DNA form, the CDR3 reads TGCGCCAGCAGCCACGGGGTGTACCAAGAGACCCAGTACTTC.

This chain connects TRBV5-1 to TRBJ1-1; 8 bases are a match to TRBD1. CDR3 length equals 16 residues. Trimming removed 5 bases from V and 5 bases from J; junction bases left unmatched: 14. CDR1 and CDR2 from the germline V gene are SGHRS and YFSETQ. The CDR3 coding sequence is TGCGCCAGCAGACCCTATACAGGGGGAAGGAATACTGAAGCTTTCTTT. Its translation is CASRPYTGGRNTEAFF.

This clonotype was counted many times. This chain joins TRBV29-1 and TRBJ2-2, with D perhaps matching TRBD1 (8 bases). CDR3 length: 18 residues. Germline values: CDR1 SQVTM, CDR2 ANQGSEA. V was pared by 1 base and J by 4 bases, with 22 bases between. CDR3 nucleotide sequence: TGCAGCGTTGAAGTTTTTAGCGGACAGGGAGGGATCACCGGGGAGCTGTTTTTT. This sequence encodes CSVEVFSGQGGITGELFF.

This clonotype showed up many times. The CDR3 loop reads CASSQVPRNLGSPEAFF. CDR3 in DNA: TGCGCCAGCAGCCAAGTTCCCCGGAACCTAGGTAGCCCTGAAGCTTTCTTT. This sequence joins TRBV4-1 and TRBJ1-1; D is unclear. This CDR3 region has 17 residues. Germline V gene lookup returns CDR1 MGHRA and CDR2 YSYEKL. V shed 1 base and J shed 6 bases, with 21 bases lying between them.

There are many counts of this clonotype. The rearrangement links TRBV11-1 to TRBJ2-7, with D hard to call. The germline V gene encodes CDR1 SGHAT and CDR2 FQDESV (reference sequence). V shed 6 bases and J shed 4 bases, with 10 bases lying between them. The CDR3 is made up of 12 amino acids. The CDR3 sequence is CASSIEAYEQYF. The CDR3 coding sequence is TGTGCCAGCAGTATAGAGGCTTACGAGCAGTACTTC.

This CDR3 reads CASSFGTGTGEAFF. CDR3 nucleotide sequence: TGTGCCAGCAGCTTTGGAACGGGGACCGGTGAAGCTTTCTTT. The genes are TRBV5-6 and TRBJ1-1; D possibly corresponds to TRBD1 (5 bases). Germline lookup yields CDR1 SGHDT and CDR2 YYEEEE. Trimming cost V 2 bases and J 7 bases, with 15 bases left between them. CDR3 length equals 14 residues.

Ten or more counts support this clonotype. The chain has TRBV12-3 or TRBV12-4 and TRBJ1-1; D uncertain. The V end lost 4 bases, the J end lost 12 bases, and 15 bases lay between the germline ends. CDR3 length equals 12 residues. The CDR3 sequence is CASSSDTSATFF. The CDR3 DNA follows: TGTGCCAGCAGTTCTGACACGTCCGCAACTTTCTTT.

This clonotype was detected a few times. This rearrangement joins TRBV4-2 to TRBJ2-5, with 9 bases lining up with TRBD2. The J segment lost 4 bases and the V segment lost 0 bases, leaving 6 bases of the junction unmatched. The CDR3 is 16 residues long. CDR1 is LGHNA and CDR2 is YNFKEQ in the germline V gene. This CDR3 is CASSQELAGGRETQYF. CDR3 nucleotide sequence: TGTGCCAGCAGCCAAGAATTGGCGGGAGGGCGAGAGACCCAGTACTTC.

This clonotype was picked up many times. CDR3 bases: TGTGCCAGCAGCCAAGTAGGACTAGCGGGAGGGCGGGCCGAGCAGTACTTC. Translation gives CASSQVGLAGGRAEQYF. The J gene is TRBJ2-7, the V gene TRBV3-1; TRBD2 aligns across 15 bases. With 1 base clipped from V and 6 bases from J, the junction kept 7 bases outside the gene matches. Per germline, CDR1 LGHDT and CDR2 YNNKEL (reference sequence). The CDR3 spans 17 residues.

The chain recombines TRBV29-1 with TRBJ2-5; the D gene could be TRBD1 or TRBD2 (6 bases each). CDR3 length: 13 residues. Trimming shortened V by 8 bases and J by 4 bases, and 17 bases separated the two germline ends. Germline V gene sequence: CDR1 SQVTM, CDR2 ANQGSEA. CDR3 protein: CSFIRGAGETQYF. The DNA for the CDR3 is TGCAGCTTTATAAGGGGGGCTGGAGAGACCCAGTACTTC. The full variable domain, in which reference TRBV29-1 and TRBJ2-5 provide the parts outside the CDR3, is SAVISQKPSRDICQRGTSLTIQCQVDSQVTMMFWYRQQPGQSLTLIATANQGSEATYESGFVIDKFPISRPNLTFSTLTVSNMSPEDSSIYLCSFIRGAGETQYFGPGTRLLVL.

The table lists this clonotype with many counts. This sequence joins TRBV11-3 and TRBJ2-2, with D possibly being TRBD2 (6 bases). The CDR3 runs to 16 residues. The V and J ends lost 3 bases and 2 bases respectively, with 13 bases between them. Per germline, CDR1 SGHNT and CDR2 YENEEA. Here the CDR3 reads CASSFGFSGNTGELFF. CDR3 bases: TGTGCCAGCAGCTTTGGTTTTAGCGGTAACACCGGGGAGCTGTTTTTT.

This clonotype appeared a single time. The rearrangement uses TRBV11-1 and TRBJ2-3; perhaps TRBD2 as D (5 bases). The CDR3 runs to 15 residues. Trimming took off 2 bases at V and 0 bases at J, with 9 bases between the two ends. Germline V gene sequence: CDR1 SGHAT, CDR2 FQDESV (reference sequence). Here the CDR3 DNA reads TGTGCCAGCAGCTTAAGGCGGGTAAGCACAGATACGCAGTATTTT. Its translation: CASSLRRVSTDTQYF.

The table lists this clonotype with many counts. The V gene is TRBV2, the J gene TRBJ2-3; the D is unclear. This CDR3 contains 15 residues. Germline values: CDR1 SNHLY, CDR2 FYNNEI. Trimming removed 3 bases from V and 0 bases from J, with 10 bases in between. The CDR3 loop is CASSETASSTDTQYF. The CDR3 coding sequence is TGTGCCAGCAGTGAGACGGCCTCTAGCACAGATACGCAGTATTTT.

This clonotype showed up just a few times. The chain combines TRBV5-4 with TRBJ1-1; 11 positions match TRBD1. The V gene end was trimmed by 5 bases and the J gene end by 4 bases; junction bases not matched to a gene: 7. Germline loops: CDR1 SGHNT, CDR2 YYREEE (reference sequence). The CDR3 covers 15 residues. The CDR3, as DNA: TGTGCCAGCAGTCGGACAGGGGGCTCTGGCACTGAAGCTTTCTTT. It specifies CASSRTGGSGTEAFF.

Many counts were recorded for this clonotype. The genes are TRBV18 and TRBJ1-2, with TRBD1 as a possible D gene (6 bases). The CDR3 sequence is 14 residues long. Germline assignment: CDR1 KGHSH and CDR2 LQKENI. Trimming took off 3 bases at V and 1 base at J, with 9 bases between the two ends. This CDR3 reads CASSPAGVNYGYTF. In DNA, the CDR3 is TGTGCCAGCTCACCCGCAGGGGTTAACTATGGCTACACCTTC.

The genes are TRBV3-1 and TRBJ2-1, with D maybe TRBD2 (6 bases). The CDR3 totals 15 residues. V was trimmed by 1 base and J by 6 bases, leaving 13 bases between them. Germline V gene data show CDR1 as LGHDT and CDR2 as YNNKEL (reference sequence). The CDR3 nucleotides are TGTGCCAGCAGCCAAGGAGGCGGAGGGGCCAATGAGCAGTTCTTC. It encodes CASSQGGGGANEQFF.

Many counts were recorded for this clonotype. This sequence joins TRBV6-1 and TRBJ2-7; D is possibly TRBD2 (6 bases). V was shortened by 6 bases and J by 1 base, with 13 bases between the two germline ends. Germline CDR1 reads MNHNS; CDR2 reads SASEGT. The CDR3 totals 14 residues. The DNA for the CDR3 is TGTGCCAGCAGCCGGGCTAGCGTATCCTACGAGCAGTACTTC. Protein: CASSRASVSYEQYF.

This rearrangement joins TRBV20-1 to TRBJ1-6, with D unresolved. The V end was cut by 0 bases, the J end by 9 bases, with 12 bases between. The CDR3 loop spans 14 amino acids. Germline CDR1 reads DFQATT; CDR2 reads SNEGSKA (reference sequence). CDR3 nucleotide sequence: TGCAGTGCTAGAGAGAAACCCGGGAGTTCACCCCTCCACTTT. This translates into CSAREKPGSSPLHF.